This is a list of T cell receptor beta chains from one sample in a study of early T cells in non-severe SARS-CoV-2 infection. TCRdb called the 5' RACE reads again in MiXCR, with one record for every CDR3 protein. The profile covers about 28,000 distinct CDR3 sequences, with approximately 6.4% appearing a single time and 30% to 35% taken by the ten largest. The material was whole blood, obtained at baseline. These receptors were taken from an adult who was a healthcare worker with PCR-confirmed SARS-CoV-2 infection or an uninfected control (not recorded which). Both conserved end residues are part of each CDR3. A D gene is named only where the DNA matches it firmly. Expanded clones are given a class, and other clones once, few, many or no size at all.

TRBJ1-4 | many | NA | TRBV5-4 | TGTGCCAGCAGCTTGCCCGCGGGGTCTGGTGAAAAACTGTTTTTT | CASSLPAGSGEKLFF
TRBJ2-2 | NA | NA | TRBV3-1 | TGTGCCAGCAGCCAAAAGAACACCGGGGAGCTGTTTTTT | CASSQKNTGELFF
TRBJ1-5 | many | NA | TRBV7-9 | TGTGCCAGCAGTTTCATTAATCAGCCCCAGCATTTT | CASSFINQPQHF
TRBJ2-5 | many | TRBD2 | TRBV12-3/TRBV12-4 | TGTGCCAGCATCCTAGGTGGGAGCGGGGGGGCGGAGACCCAGTACTTC | CASILGGSGGAETQYF
TRBJ2-2 | few | NA | TRBV7-2 | TGTGCCAGCAGCCCCAGACTAGGCGCCGGGGAGCTGTTTTTT | CASSPRLGAGELFF
TRBJ2-5 | many | TRBD1 | TRBV12-3/TRBV12-4 | TGTGCCAGCAGTAGACAGGGGGGTTATGGAACCCAGTACTTC | CASSRQGGYGTQYF
TRBJ2-1 | many | TRBD2 | TRBV7-9 | TGTGCCAGCAGCCCGGGACTAGCGGGGAAATTCTTC | CASSPGLAGKFF
TRBJ2-3 | many | NA | TRBV6-1 | TGTGCCAGCAGTGAGGCGGGAAGCACAGATACGCAGTATTTT | CASSEAGSTDTQYF
TRBJ2-2 | many | NA | TRBV20-1 | TGCAGTGCTAGTGTCCGACAGAACACCGGGGAGCTGTTTTTT | CSASVRQNTGELFF
TRBJ1-1 | many | NA | TRBV6-6 | TGTGCCACCCGAAGGGGGGCAAACACTGAAGCTTTCTTT | CATRRGANTEAFF
TRBJ1-1 | many | TRBD1 | TRBV18 | TGTGCCAGCTCCATCTACAGGGGGCACGGCACTGAAGCTTTCTTT | CASSIYRGHGTEAFF
TRBJ2-5 | NA | TRBD2 | TRBV5-1 | TGCGCCAGCAGCCCAGCGGGGGACCAAGAGACCCAGTACTTC | CASSPAGDQETQYF